The T cell receptor beta chain under discussion was sequenced for a study of blood T cell repertoires in COVID-19. Study at large: Researchers got acute and convalescent COVID-19 samples from the United States, Italy and Spain. PBMCs, B-cell-depleted T cells, or T cells were the source of the cDNA or gDNA that made up the material.

The repertoire was sequenced with immunoSEQ multiplex PCR; TCRdb's copy has only in-frame clones and lacks some. The table includes around 300,000 clones, 75% to 90% detected once. With V trimmed by 4 bases and J by 1 base, 4 bases remained unmatched. The CDR3 loop spans 16 amino acids. Looked up from germline, CDR1 is MGHRA and CDR2 is YSYEKL. Material for sequencing was peripheral blood. This TCR derives from a woman between 65 and 79 years old with acute or convalescent COVID-19. This sequence joins TRBV4-1 and TRBJ2-6, with 7 bases matching TRBD2. The CDR3 loop is CASSPEGGSGANVLTF. The DNA of the CDR3 is TGCGCCAGCAGCCCCGAGGGAGGGTCTGGGGCCAACGTCCTGACTTTC.